This TCR beta chain was identified during a study of shared clonotypes between healthy human individuals. This CDR3 has 15 residues. With V trimmed by 8 bases and J by 0 bases, 9 bases remained unmatched. CDR1 is SGHAT, CDR2 FQDESV, per germline (reference sequence). Deep level was the assay's run setting. Clones were sequenced by immunoSEQ multiplex PCR, and TCRdb holds only the in-frame ones, with some missing. The sample holds 1.6 million or so clones, approximately 96% seen once. The rearrangement joins TRBV11-1 to TRBJ2-7; 8 nucleotides match TRBD2. Sequencing was carried out using naive CD4+ T cells sorted from blood. The subset is: CD45RA+ positively selected. The sequence was collected from a man between 25 and 39 years old in good health. The CDR3 coding sequence is TGTGCCAGCCAGCGGGAGATGGGGAGCTCCTACGAGCAGTACTTC. Translating gives CASQREMGSSYEQYF.